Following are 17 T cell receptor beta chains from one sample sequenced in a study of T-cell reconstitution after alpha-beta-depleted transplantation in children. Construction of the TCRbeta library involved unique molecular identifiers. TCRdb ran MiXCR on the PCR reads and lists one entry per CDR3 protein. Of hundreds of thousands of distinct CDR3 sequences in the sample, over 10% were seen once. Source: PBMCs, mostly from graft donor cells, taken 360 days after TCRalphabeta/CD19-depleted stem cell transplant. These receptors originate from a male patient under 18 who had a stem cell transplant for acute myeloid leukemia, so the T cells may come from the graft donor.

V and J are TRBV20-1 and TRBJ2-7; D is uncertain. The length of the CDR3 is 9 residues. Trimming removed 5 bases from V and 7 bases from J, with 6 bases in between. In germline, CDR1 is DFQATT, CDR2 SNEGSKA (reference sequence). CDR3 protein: CSAAREQYF. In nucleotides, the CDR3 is TGCAGTGCTGCCCGGGAGCAGTACTTC.

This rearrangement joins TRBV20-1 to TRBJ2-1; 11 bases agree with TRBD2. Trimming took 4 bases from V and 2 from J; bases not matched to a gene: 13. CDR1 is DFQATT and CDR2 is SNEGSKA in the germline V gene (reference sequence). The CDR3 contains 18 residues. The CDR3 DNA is TGCAGTGCTACCGGGACTAGCGGAAAGATACCCCCCTACAATGAGCAGTTCTTC. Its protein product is CSATGTSGKIPPYNEQFF.

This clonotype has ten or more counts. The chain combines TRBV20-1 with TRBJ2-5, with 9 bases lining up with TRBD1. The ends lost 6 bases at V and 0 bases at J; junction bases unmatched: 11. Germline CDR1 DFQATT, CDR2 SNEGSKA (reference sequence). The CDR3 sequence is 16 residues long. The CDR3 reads CSAGWRTGGNQETQYF. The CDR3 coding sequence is TGCAGTGCCGGATGGCGAACAGGGGGCAACCAAGAGACCCAGTACTTC.

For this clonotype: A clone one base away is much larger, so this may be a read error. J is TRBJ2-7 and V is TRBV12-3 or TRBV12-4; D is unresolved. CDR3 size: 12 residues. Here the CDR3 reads CASSPILYEKYF. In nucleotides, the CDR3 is TGTGCCAGCAGCCCCATACTTTACGAGAAGTACTTC.

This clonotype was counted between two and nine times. The CDR3 coding sequence is TGTGCCAGCAGTTTCGAATCCCGGGGCACAGATACGCAGTATTTT. Translated: CASSFESRGTDTQYF. The V call is TRBV27, the J call TRBJ2-3; D gene uncertain. Germline V lookup: CDR1 MNHEY, CDR2 SMNVEV (reference sequence). The CDR3 is 15 amino acids. V was pared by 3 bases and J by 1 base, with 11 bases between.

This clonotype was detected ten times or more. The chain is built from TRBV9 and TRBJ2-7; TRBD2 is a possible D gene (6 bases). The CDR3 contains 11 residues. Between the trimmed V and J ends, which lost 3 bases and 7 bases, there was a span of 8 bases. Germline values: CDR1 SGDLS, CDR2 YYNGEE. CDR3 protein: CASSAGVEQYF. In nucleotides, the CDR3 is TGTGCCAGCAGCGCGGGAGTAGAGCAGTACTTC.

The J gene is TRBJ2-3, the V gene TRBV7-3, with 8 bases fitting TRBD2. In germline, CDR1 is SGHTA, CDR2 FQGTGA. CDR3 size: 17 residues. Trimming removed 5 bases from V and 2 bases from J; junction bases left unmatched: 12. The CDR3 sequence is CASSLNGIAGTTDTQYF. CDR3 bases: TGTGCCAGCAGCCTAAACGGGATAGCGGGAACCACAGATACGCAGTATTTT.

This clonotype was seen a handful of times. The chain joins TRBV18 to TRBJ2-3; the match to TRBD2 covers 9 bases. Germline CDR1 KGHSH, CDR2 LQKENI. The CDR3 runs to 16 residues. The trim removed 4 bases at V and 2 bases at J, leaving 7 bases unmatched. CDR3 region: CASSQRLAAVTDTQYF. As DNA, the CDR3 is TGTGCCAGCTCACAGCGACTAGCGGCAGTCACAGATACGCAGTATTTT. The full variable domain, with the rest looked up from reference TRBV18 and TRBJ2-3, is NAGVMQNPRHLVRRRGQEARLRCSPMKGHSHVYWYRQLPEEGLKFMVYLQKENIIDESGMPKERFSAEFPKEGPSILRIQQVVRGDSAAYFCASSQRLAAVTDTQYFGPGTRLTVL.

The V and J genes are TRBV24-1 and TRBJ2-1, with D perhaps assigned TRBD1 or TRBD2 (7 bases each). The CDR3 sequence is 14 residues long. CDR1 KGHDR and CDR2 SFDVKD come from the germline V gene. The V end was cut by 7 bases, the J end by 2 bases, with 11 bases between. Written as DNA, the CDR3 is TGTGCCACCAGGGGAGGGGGCACCTACAATGAGCAGTTCTTC. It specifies CATRGGGTYNEQFF.

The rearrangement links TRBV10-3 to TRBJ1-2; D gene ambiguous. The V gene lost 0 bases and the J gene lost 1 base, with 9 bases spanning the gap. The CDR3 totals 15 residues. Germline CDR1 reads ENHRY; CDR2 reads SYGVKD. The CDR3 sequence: CAISESSTVNYGYTF. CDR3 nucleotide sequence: TGTGCCATCAGTGAGTCTTCAACGGTTAACTATGGCTACACCTTC.

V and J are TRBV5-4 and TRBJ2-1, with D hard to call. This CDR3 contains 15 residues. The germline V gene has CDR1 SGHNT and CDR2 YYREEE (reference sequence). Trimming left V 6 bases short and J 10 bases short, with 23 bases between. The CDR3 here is CASNEWAPGFWEQFF. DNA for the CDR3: TGTGCCAGCAACGAATGGGCGCCGGGTTTCTGGGAGCAGTTCTTC.

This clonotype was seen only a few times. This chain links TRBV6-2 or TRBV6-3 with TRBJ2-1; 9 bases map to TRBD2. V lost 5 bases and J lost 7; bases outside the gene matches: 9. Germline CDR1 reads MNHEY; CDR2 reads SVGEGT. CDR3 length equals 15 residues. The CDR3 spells CASSPGLAGQNEQFF. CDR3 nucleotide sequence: TGTGCCAGCAGTCCTGGGCTAGCGGGACAAAATGAGCAGTTCTTC.

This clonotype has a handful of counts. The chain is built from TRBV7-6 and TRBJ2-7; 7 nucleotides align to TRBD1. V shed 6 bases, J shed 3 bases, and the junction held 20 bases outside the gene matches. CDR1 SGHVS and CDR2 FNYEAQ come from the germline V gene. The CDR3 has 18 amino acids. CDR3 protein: CASRYTVPGTAKYYEQYF. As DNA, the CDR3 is TGTGCCAGCAGATATACAGTCCCCGGGACAGCAAAATACTACGAGCAGTACTTC.

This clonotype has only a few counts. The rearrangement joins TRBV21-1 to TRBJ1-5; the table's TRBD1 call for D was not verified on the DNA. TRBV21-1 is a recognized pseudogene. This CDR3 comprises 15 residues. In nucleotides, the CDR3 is TGTGCCAGCAGCACCCTGCCCAGGGGCAATCAGCCCCAGCATTTT. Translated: CASSTLPRGNQPQHF.

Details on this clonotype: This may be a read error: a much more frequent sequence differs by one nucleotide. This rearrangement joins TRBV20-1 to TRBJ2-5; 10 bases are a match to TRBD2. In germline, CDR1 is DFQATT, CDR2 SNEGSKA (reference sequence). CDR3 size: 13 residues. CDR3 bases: TGCAGTGCACCGCTAGCGGGAGCAGAGAACCAGTACTTC. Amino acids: CSAPLAGAENQYF.

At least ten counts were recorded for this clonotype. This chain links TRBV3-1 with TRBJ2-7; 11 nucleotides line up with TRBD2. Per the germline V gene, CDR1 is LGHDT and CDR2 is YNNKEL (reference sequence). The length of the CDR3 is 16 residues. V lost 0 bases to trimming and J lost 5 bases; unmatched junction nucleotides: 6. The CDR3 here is CASSQDTGLAGDEQYF. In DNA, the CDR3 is TGTGCCAGCAGCCAAGATACAGGACTAGCGGGCGACGAGCAGTACTTC.

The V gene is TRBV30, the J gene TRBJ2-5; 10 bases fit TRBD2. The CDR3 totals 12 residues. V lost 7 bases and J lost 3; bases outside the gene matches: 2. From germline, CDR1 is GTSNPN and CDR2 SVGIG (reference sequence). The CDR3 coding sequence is TGTGCCTTGCTAGCGGGAGAAGAGACCCAGTACTTC. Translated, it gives CALLAGEETQYF.